This T cell receptor beta chain is from a study of cytomegalovirus exposure and HLA in healthy donors. Vbeta (60) and Jbeta (13) primers were used in the PCR. Method: immunoSEQ multiplex PCR; TCRdb's copy keeps in-frame clones and lacks some. The repertoire holds more than 95,000 clones, with about 81% as singletons. The source of this sequence is a woman in her 30s in good health and CMV-seronegative. The material sequenced was PBMCs.

CDR3 coding DNA: TGTGCCAGAAGCTGGAACCGGGACAGGGGAATATCCCTTCCCGGAAACACCATATATTTT. Amino acids: CARSWNRDRGISLPGNTIYF. The V and J genes are TRBV7-5 and TRBJ1-3; TRBD1 is the table's D call and was not checked against the DNA. TRBV7-5 is described as a pseudogene. The length of the CDR3 is 20 residues.